These 27 T cell receptor beta chains were sequenced from one sample in a study of blood T cell repertoires in COVID-19. Method: immunoSEQ multiplex PCR; TCRdb's copy keeps in-frame clones and lacks some. The sample includes 190,000 or so clones, around 82% of them seen just once. The sequenced material came from peripheral blood. These receptors were taken from a man aged 50-59 years with active or convalescent COVID-19.

Remarks on this clone: A much more abundant neighbour one base away suggests this may be a read error. J is TRBJ1-3 and V is TRBV9; 7 nucleotides match TRBD1. The ends lost 4 bases at V and 3 bases at J; junction bases unmatched: 4. The CDR3 loop spans 14 amino acids. Germline V gives CDR1 SGDLS, CDR2 YYNGEE. This CDR3 is CASSQGDFGNTIYF. As DNA, the CDR3 is TGTGCCAGCAGCCAGGGGGACTTTGGAAACACCATATATTTT. The full variable domain, rest sourced from reference TRBV9 and TRBJ1-3, is DSGVTQTPKHLITATGQRVTLRCSPRSGDLSVYWYQQSLDQGLQFLIQYYNGEERAKGNILERFSAQQFPDLHSELNLSSLELGDSALYFCASSQGDFGNTIYFGEGSWLTVV.

The chain joins TRBV5-1 to TRBJ2-5, with 11 bases lining up with TRBD2. The CDR3 has 18 residues. The V gene end was trimmed by 4 bases and the J gene end by 2 bases; junction bases not matched to a gene: 13. The V gene's germline CDR1 is SGHRS and CDR2 YFSETQ. In DNA form, the CDR3 reads TGCGCCAGCAGCCGGGCACCCACTAGCGGGAGAGATCAAGAGACCCAGTACTTC. Encoded protein: CASSRAPTSGRDQETQYF.

The chain uses TRBV5-6 and TRBJ2-2; D call uncertain. Trimming took off 5 bases at V and 6 bases at J, with 11 bases between the two ends. CDR1 and CDR2 (germline): SGHDT, YYEEEE. The CDR3 is 13 residues long. The CDR3: CASRPQRPGELFF. Written as DNA, the CDR3 is TGTGCCAGCAGGCCCCAGCGCCCCGGGGAGCTGTTTTTT.

The V and J genes are TRBV11-2 and TRBJ2-4, with 7 bases lining up with TRBD1. V dropped 2 bases and J dropped 5; count of bases not matched to a gene: 6. The CDR3 totals 15 residues. CDR1 and CDR2 (germline): SGHAT, FQNNGV. CDR3: CASSLTGDGENIQYF. The CDR3 coding sequence is TGTGCCAGCAGCTTAACAGGGGACGGGGAAAACATTCAGTACTTC.

This clone was seen just once. Written as DNA, the CDR3 is TGTGCCAGTTCCCAATCTTCCACTGGGACAGTCGGGGGCTACACCTTC. It translates to CASSQSSTGTVGGYTF. The V gene is TRBV19, the J gene TRBJ1-2, with 7 bases aligning to TRBD1. V trimming: 8 bases; J trimming: 8 bases; junction bases outside the gene matches: 20. The germline V gene encodes CDR1 LNHDA and CDR2 SQIVND (reference sequence). The CDR3 sequence is 16 residues long.

The V and J genes are TRBV27 and TRBJ1-1; 7 positions agree with TRBD1. The V gene's germline CDR1 is MNHEY and CDR2 SMNVEV (reference sequence). The CDR3 runs to 14 residues. The J segment lost 1 base and the V segment lost 5 bases, leaving 4 bases of the junction unmatched. CDR3 in amino acids: CASSNRGKNTEAFF. The CDR3 coding sequence is TGTGCCAGCAGTAACAGGGGCAAGAACACTGAAGCTTTCTTT.

The J gene is TRBJ2-5, the V gene TRBV13, with TRBD2 matching 8 bases. There are 18 residues in the CDR3. The germline V gene has CDR1 PRHDT and CDR2 FYEKMQ (reference sequence). Trimming cost V 11 bases and J 3 bases; bases outside gene matches: 23. The CDR3 nucleotides are TGTGCCCGCCGCCCGGGGGCCGGGGGCGGGAGGCCTAAAGAGACCCAGTACTTC. Translated: CARRPGAGGGRPKETQYF. Together with reference TRBV13 and TRBJ2-5, the CDR3 gives the full variable domain: AAGVIQSPRHLIKEKRETATLKCYPIPRHDTVYWYQQGPGQDPQFLISFYEKMQSDKGSIPDRFSAQQFSDYHSELNMSSLELGDSALYFCARRPGAGGGRPKETQYFGPGTRLLVL.

The gene calls are TRBV5-8 and TRBJ2-6; tentative D call: TRBD1 (6 bases). The CDR3 contains 16 residues. Germline assignment: CDR1 SGHTS and CDR2 YDEGEE. V was shortened by 0 bases and J by 2 bases, with 9 bases between the two germline ends. This CDR3 reads CASSLETGTGANVLTF. Written as DNA, the CDR3 is TGTGCCAGCAGCTTGGAAACAGGGACTGGGGCCAACGTCCTGACTTTC. Supplemented by reference TRBV5-8 and TRBJ2-6, the full variable domain reads EAGVTQSPTHLIKTRGQQATLRCSPISGHTSVYWYQQALGLGLQFLLWYDEGEERNRGNFPPRFSGRQFPNYSSELNVNALELEDSALYLCASSLETGTGANVLTFGAGSRLTVL.

The chain couples TRBV4-1 to TRBJ1-2; D is undetermined. V dropped 4 bases and J dropped 3 bases, with 15 bases sitting between them. Germline values: CDR1 MGHRA, CDR2 YSYEKL. This CDR3 has 15 residues. The CDR3 DNA reads TGCGCCAGCAGCCCGAGGACGGCGAGGGACTATGGCTACACCTTC. It is translated as CASSPRTARDYGYTF.

This chain connects TRBV15 to TRBJ1-2, with D unclear. The CDR3 extends over 16 amino acids. CDR1 LNHNV and CDR2 YYDKDF come from the germline V gene (reference sequence). V was pared by 0 bases and J by 6 bases, with 17 bases between. CDR3 DNA: TGTGCCACCAGCAGAGATCTGAGCGTAGGAGGTGATGGCTACACCTTC. This encodes CATSRDLSVGGDGYTF.

The chain links TRBV2 to TRBJ2-5; TRBD1 might be the D (5 bases). The CDR3 totals 15 residues. The germline V and J ends were trimmed by 0 bases and 4 bases, with 12 bases remaining between them. Germline lookup yields CDR1 SNHLY and CDR2 FYNNEI. This CDR3 is CASSEALHRSETQYF. The DNA for the CDR3 is TGTGCCAGCAGTGAAGCGCTTCACAGGTCAGAGACCCAGTACTTC.

This chain connects TRBV4-3 to TRBJ1-3; 9 bases map to TRBD1. Germline CDR1 is LGHNA and CDR2 is YSLEER. The V segment lost 4 bases and the J segment 1 base; nucleotides outside the gene matches: 2. The CDR3 extends over 15 amino acids. The CDR3 loop reads CASSPDRGSGNTIYF. CDR3 coding DNA: TGCGCCAGCAGCCCGGACAGGGGATCTGGAAACACCATATATTTT.

The chain carries TRBV6-6 and TRBJ2-4; 9 positions agree with TRBD2. The J segment lost 0 bases and the V segment lost 6 bases, leaving 9 bases of the junction unmatched. Germline V lookup: CDR1 MNHNY, CDR2 SVGAGI (reference sequence). This CDR3 comprises 17 residues. CDR3 amino acids: CASSRNSGGGAKNIQYF. Here the CDR3 DNA reads TGTGCCAGCAGCCGAAATAGCGGGGGCGGAGCCAAAAACATTCAGTACTTC.

The V call is TRBV7-8, the J call TRBJ1-2, with 9 bases aligning to TRBD1. The germline gives CDR1 SGHVS, CDR2 FQNEAQ. V was clipped by 4 bases and J by 2 bases; unmatched bases: 2. The CDR3 loop spans 14 amino acids. This chain's CDR3 is CASSWGTGNYGYTF. The CDR3 coding sequence is TGTGCCAGCAGCTGGGGGACAGGGAACTATGGCTACACCTTC.

The CDR3 nucleotides read TGTGCCAGCTCGCCAGACAGGGAGAATCAGCCCCAGCATTTT. Residues: CASSPDRENQPQHF. This chain joins TRBV6-5 and TRBJ1-5; 7 nucleotides agree with TRBD1. Trimming removed 8 bases from V and 4 bases from J; junction bases left unmatched: 8. Germline V gene lookup returns CDR1 MNHEY and CDR2 SVGAGI. This CDR3 is 14 amino acids long.

J is TRBJ1-5 and V is TRBV6-5, with 9 positions matching TRBD1. Trimming at V came to 8 bases and at J to 0 bases, leaving 5 bases not matched to a gene. From germline, CDR1 is MNHEY and CDR2 SVGAGI. The CDR3 consists of 15 residues. The CDR3 region has the DNA TGTGCCAGCCAACAGGGGGCTTATAGCAATCAGCCCCAGCATTTT. Protein: CASQQGAYSNQPQHF.

The genes are TRBV11-3 and TRBJ2-2, with D maybe TRBD1 (6 bases). The CDR3 is 14 amino acids. Germline loops: CDR1 SGHNT, CDR2 YENEEA. V shed 2 bases and J shed 7 bases, with 11 bases lying between them. The DNA for the CDR3 is TGTGCCAGCAGCTTAAGGGGGTCGGGCGGGGAGCTGTTTTTT. Translating it yields CASSLRGSGGELFF.

In DNA form, the CDR3 reads TGTGCCAGCAGCTCGCTTAGTCCTGGGGCCAACGTCCTGACTTTC. This codes for CASSSLSPGANVLTF. This chain links TRBV9 with TRBJ2-6; D is undetermined. Germline CDR1 is SGDLS and CDR2 is YYNGEE. V was pared by 4 bases and J by 2 bases, with 10 bases between. This CDR3 has 15 residues.

The V and J genes are TRBV10-3 and TRBJ1-1; unclear D gene. This CDR3 region has 13 residues. Germline lookup yields CDR1 ENHRY and CDR2 SYGVKD. V lost 8 bases, J lost 6 bases, and 16 bases lay in between. CDR3 residues: CAILLAPDPEAFF. CDR3 bases: TGTGCCATCCTGTTAGCCCCTGACCCTGAAGCTTTCTTT.

The chain joins TRBV5-6 to TRBJ1-2, with TRBD1 as a possible D gene (6 bases). V lost 2 bases, J lost 7 bases, and 12 bases lay in between. Germline CDR1 reads SGHDT; CDR2 reads YYEEEE. This CDR3 spans 13 amino acids. CDR3 region: CASSFQGTIGYTF. As DNA, the CDR3 is TGTGCCAGCAGCTTCCAGGGGACGATTGGCTACACCTTC. The full variable domain, rest sourced from reference TRBV5-6 and TRBJ1-2, is DAGVTQSPTHLIKTRGQQVTLRCSPKSGHDTVSWYQQALGQGPQFIFQYYEEEERQRGNFPDRFSGHQFPNYSSELNVNALLLGDSALYLCASSFQGTIGYTFGSGTRLTVV.

As regards this clone: Just one base apart from a much larger clone, this may be a read error. The rearrangement joins TRBV3-1 (or the pseudogene TRBV3-2) to TRBJ1-1, with a tentative D call TRBD1 (6 bases). V was pared by 6 bases and J by 0 bases, with 8 bases between. CDR3 length: 13 residues. From germline, CDR1 is LGHDT and CDR2 YNNKEL (reference sequence). CDR3 coding DNA: TGTGCCAGCAGACGACAGGTGAACACTGAAGCTTTCTTT. Translation gives CASRRQVNTEAFF.

V and J are TRBV3-1 (or the pseudogene TRBV3-2) and TRBJ2-2; a possible D gene is TRBD2 (5 bases). Germline V gene lookup returns CDR1 LGHDT and CDR2 YNNKEL (reference sequence). The CDR3 extends over 16 amino acids. Between the trimmed V and J ends, which lost 1 base and 9 bases, there was a span of 18 bases. Here the CDR3 DNA reads TGTGCCAGCAGCCAAGGAGGGCCGGGGTTGATGAGGGAGCTGTTTTTT. This encodes CASSQGGPGLMRELFF.

This clone was counted a single time. The V call is TRBV11-2, the J call TRBJ2-7; possibly TRBD1 for D (5 bases). Germline V gene sequence: CDR1 SGHAT, CDR2 FQNNGV. This CDR3 is built from 13 residues. Deletions cut 5 bases from V and 2 bases from J, with 10 bases between. CDR3 sequence (DNA): TGTGCCAGCAGCCCGCCAGGGCCCTACGAGCAGTACTTC. Residues: CASSPPGPYEQYF.

This chain connects TRBV18 to TRBJ2-2, with a tentative D call TRBD1 (5 bases). V lost 6 bases and J 5 bases, leaving 16 bases between the germline ends. The CDR3 is 15 residues long. Germline CDR1 reads KGHSH; CDR2 reads LQKENI. The CDR3 is CASSLTAPGTGELFF. In DNA, the CDR3 is TGTGCCAGCTCTCTGACAGCCCCCGGGACCGGGGAGCTGTTTTTT. The full variable domain, its missing parts supplied by reference TRBV18 and TRBJ2-2, is NAGVMQNPRHLVRRRGQEARLRCSPMKGHSHVYWYRQLPEEGLKFMVYLQKENIIDESGMPKERFSAEFPKEGPSILRIQQVVRGDSAAYFCASSLTAPGTGELFFGEGSRLTVL.

The chain couples TRBV13 to TRBJ2-3; 12 bases align to TRBD1. In germline, CDR1 is PRHDT, CDR2 FYEKMQ (reference sequence). Trimming cost V 5 bases and J 6 bases; bases outside gene matches: 9. The CDR3 sequence is 16 residues long. CDR3 coding DNA: TGTGCCAGCAGCCCGCGGGACAGGGGGCTCGGGGATACGCAGTATTTT. Encoded protein: CASSPRDRGLGDTQYF.

The chain couples TRBV27 to TRBJ1-2; 7 nucleotides match TRBD1. The CDR3 covers 17 residues. V was clipped by 4 bases and J by 4 bases; unmatched bases: 15. The V gene's germline CDR1 is MNHEY and CDR2 SMNVEV (reference sequence). CDR3 loop: CASSSNLPRQGSYGYTF. DNA for the CDR3: TGTGCCAGCAGTTCAAACCTACCCCGACAGGGAAGCTATGGCTACACCTTC.

The CDR3 bases are TGTGCCAGCTCATCAGGATCGGAAACCTACGAGCAGTACTTC. Its translation is CASSSGSETYEQYF. This chain uses TRBV18 with TRBJ2-7, with D unclear. The CDR3 is 14 residues long. Germline CDR1 is KGHSH and CDR2 is LQKENI. V gave up 5 bases and J gave up 2 bases, with 13 bases separating them.